This entry is about one TCR beta chain. This CDR3 spans 16 amino acids. The V gene's germline CDR1 is LNHDA and CDR2 SQIVND (reference sequence). Trimming at V came to 5 bases and at J to 1 base, leaving 7 bases not matched to a gene. Authors' methods: Estimated nucleated cell counts came from reference gene primer amplification. TCRdb's copy holds only in-frame clones and misses some; the assay was immunoSEQ multiplex PCR. The DNA was the basis for D and trimming; V, J and clone size are from that table. The repertoire consists of 250,000 to 350,000 clones, with about 90% occurring once and the leading ten covering roughly 12%. This sample stems from a study of blood T cell repertoires in COVID-19. Study at large: Acute and convalescent COVID-19 samples came from the United States, Italy and Spain.

The chain links TRBV19 to TRBJ1-2; TRBD1 agrees at 10 bases. The specimen was peripheral blood. This TCR came from a young woman with COVID-19, enrolled during active disease. As DNA, the CDR3 is TGTGCCAGTAGTTCACCTGGACAGGGGGATAACTATGGCTACACCTTC. Protein: CASSSPGQGDNYGYTF.